A selection of T cell receptor beta chains follows, all from one sample in a study of CD8+CD57+ T cells in acquired aplastic anemia. TCRdb re-derived calls from the reads in MiXCR, one entry per CDR3 protein. The repertoire holds around 120,000 distinct CDR3 sequences, with 30% to 45% as singletons. The sample comprised sorted CD4+, CD8+, or CD8+CD57+ T cells (not recorded which) from PBMCs. The receptors here all came from a human donor with aplastic anemia. Each CDR3 is given with its conserved first and last residue.

j_call: TRBJ2-1
v_call: TRBV29-1
cdr3_aa: CSLLRAGRNEQFF

j_call: TRBJ2-7
v_call: TRBV10-3
cdr3_aa: CAIRGTAYEQYF

j_call: TRBJ2-7
v_call: TRBV12-3/TRBV12-4
cdr3_aa: CASGRLYEQYF

j_call: TRBJ1-2
v_call: TRBV9
cdr3_aa: CASSVETGLSNYGYTF

j_call: TRBJ1-1
v_call: TRBV27
cdr3_aa: CASHTGRLTEAFF

j_call: TRBJ1-2
v_call: TRBV7-9
cdr3_aa: CASSLAGRGDYGYTF

j_call: TRBJ2-3
v_call: TRBV20-1
cdr3_aa: CSARRLVATDTQYF

j_call: TRBJ1-5
v_call: TRBV6-1
cdr3_aa: CASSATGDSNQPQHF

j_call: TRBJ2-1
v_call: TRBV4-2
cdr3_aa: CASSLPLTSGGPRTYNEQFF

j_call: TRBJ2-7
v_call: TRBV6-5
cdr3_aa: CASSYSIDLGHTYEQYF

j_call: TRBJ1-6
v_call: TRBV7-2
cdr3_aa: CASSSQGQGSSPLHF

j_call: TRBJ1-1
v_call: TRBV30
cdr3_aa: CAWSVRGPMNTEAFF

j_call: TRBJ1-1
v_call: TRBV2
cdr3_aa: CASRSRDRGLGEAFF

j_call: TRBJ2-1
v_call: TRBV6-5
cdr3_aa: CASSYSVRSGNEQFF

j_call: TRBJ1-1
v_call: TRBV6-2/TRBV6-3
cdr3_aa: CASSYSGQGGTEAFF

j_call: TRBJ1-5
v_call: TRBV12-3/TRBV12-4
cdr3_aa: CASSRRGRGGNQPQHF

j_call: TRBJ2-1
v_call: TRBV9
cdr3_aa: CASSVGASKRNEQFF

j_call: TRBJ1-6
v_call: TRBV20-1
cdr3_aa: CSASRGDSPLHF

j_call: TRBJ2-7
v_call: TRBV11-1
cdr3_aa: CASSLASSGGGYEQYF

j_call: TRBJ1-3
v_call: TRBV10-3
cdr3_aa: CAIRNEQGEYF

j_call: TRBJ1-5
v_call: TRBV30
cdr3_aa: CAWSAGRKDYQPQHF

j_call: TRBJ2-1
v_call: TRBV12-3/TRBV12-4
cdr3_aa: CASSLPQARAGEQFF

j_call: TRBJ2-5
v_call: TRBV5-1
cdr3_aa: CASSSTTRGYQETQYF